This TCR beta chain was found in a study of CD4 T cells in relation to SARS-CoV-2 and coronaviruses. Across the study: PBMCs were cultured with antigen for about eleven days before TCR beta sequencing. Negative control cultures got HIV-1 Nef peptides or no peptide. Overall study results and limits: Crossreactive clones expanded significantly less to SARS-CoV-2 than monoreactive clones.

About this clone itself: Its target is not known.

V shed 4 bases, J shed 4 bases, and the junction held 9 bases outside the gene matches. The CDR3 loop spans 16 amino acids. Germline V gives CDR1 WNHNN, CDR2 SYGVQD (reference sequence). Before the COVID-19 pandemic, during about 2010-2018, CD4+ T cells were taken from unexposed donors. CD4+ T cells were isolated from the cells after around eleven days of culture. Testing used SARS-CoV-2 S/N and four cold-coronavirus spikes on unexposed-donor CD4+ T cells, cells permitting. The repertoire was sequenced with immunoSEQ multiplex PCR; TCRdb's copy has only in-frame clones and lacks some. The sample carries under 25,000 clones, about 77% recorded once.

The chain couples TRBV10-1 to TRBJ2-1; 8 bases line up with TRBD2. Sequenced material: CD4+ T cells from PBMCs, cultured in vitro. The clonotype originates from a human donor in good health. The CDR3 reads CASSVGGSGTYNEQFF. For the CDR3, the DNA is TGCGCCAGCAGTGTCGGTGGTAGCGGGACTTACAATGAGCAGTTCTTC.